This T cell receptor beta chain comes out of a study of T-cell reconstitution after alpha-beta-depleted transplantation in children. Preparation of the TCRbeta library involved a method that used unique molecular identifiers. One entry per CDR3 protein, called by TCRdb with MiXCR from the PCR reads. Among 200,000 to 300,000 distinct CDR3 sequences listed, more than 10% were seen once. This clonotype was counted ten times or more. V gave up 7 bases and J gave up 5 bases, with 12 bases separating them. The CDR3 has 13 residues. The specimen was PBMCs from the stem cell graft donor, collected from the stem cell graft. The source is a human donor who donated a stem cell graft to a child with acute lymphoblastic leukemia. This sequence joins TRBV12-3 or TRBV12-4 and TRBJ1-5; TRBD1 might be the D (5 bases). The CDR3 DNA is TGTGCCAGCACCTGGGGGGTTTATCAGCCCCAGCATTTT. Amino acids: CASTWGVYQPQHF.